This is a list of T cell receptor beta chains from one sample in a study of shared clonotypes between healthy human individuals. Here immunoSEQ multiplex PCR was the method, and the copy in TCRdb shows in-frame clones only, minus some. The sample has approximately 2,000,000 clones, about 94% seen once. Specimen: naive CD8+ T cells from PBMCs. All receptors come from a man between 18 and 35 years old in good health. Some clones in this sample may be carry-over from other donors' samples. Each CDR3 is given without its conserved first and last residue. D genes are given only for firm matches.

CDR3 protein: ASSPAWPTRGSPLH
D gene: .
J gene: TRBJ1-6
V gene: TRBV14

CDR3 protein: ASSELASYEQY
D gene: .
J gene: TRBJ2-7
V gene: TRBV6-1

CDR3 protein: AISRDRGNNQPQH
D gene: TRBD1
J gene: TRBJ1-5
V gene: TRBV10-3

CDR3 protein: ATSRVLSLPGDEQF
D gene: .
J gene: TRBJ2-1
V gene: TRBV15

CDR3 protein: ASRLSPHIGNYEQY
D gene: .
J gene: TRBJ2-7
V gene: TRBV27

CDR3 protein: ASSLVAGGGEQY
D gene: .
J gene: TRBJ2-7
V gene: TRBV28

CDR3 protein: ASKPGGGGNQPQH
D gene: .
J gene: TRBJ1-5
V gene: TRBV25-1

CDR3 protein: ASSMVGGWTQH
D gene: .
J gene: TRBJ1-5
V gene: TRBV19

CDR3 protein: ASSTLGQGEHTEAF
D gene: TRBD1
J gene: TRBJ1-1
V gene: TRBV7-9

CDR3 protein: SVGDRLSGANVLT
D gene: TRBD1
J gene: TRBJ2-6
V gene: TRBV29-1

CDR3 protein: ASSPGQYEQY
D gene: TRBD1
J gene: TRBJ2-7
V gene: TRBV19

CDR3 protein: ASRQKNTEAF
D gene: .
J gene: TRBJ1-1
V gene: TRBV5-1

CDR3 protein: ASAASPLQETQY
D gene: .
J gene: TRBJ2-5
V gene: TRBV9

CDR3 protein: ASSLGAGPDPNYGYT
D gene: .
J gene: TRBJ1-2
V gene: TRBV5-6

CDR3 protein: ASSLALTDTQY
D gene: .
J gene: TRBJ2-3
V gene: TRBV7-8

CDR3 protein: ASSPSDMVASPQY
D gene: .
J gene: TRBJ2-7
V gene: TRBV11-3

CDR3 protein: ASSLAFMVSYEQY
D gene: .
J gene: TRBJ2-7
V gene: TRBV7-9

CDR3 protein: ASSLAAGEDNEQF
D gene: TRBD2
J gene: TRBJ2-1
V gene: TRBV7-9

CDR3 protein: ASSYAGAYEQY
D gene: TRBD2
J gene: TRBJ2-7
V gene: TRBV6-6

CDR3 protein: ASGSGSSYEQY
D gene: .
J gene: TRBJ2-7
V gene: TRBV27

CDR3 protein: ASSASGGSPSYEQY
D gene: TRBD2
J gene: TRBJ2-7
V gene: TRBV9

CDR3 protein: ASTAGPSYNEQF
D gene: TRBD2
J gene: TRBJ2-1
V gene: TRBV11-3

CDR3 protein: ASSPGQGYTEAF
D gene: TRBD1
J gene: TRBJ1-1
V gene: TRBV27

CDR3 protein: ASSSSRNASGYTGELF
D gene: .
J gene: TRBJ2-2
V gene: TRBV21-1

CDR3 protein: ASKLTGGGTEAF
D gene: .
J gene: TRBJ1-1
V gene: TRBV2

CDR3 protein: ASRGEGFYQGDEQF
D gene: TRBD1
J gene: TRBJ2-1
V gene: TRBV7-8

CDR3 protein: ATQWGVGTGELF
D gene: .
J gene: TRBJ2-2
V gene: TRBV4-2

CDR3 protein: ASSPPLYEQY
D gene: .
J gene: TRBJ2-7
V gene: TRBV18

CDR3 protein: ATSRDLSTNYGYT
D gene: .
J gene: TRBJ1-2
V gene: TRBV15

CDR3 protein: ASSFTGTTEAF
D gene: .
J gene: TRBJ1-1
V gene: TRBV27

CDR3 protein: ASSLGGTGNYNEQF
D gene: TRBD1
J gene: TRBJ2-1
V gene: TRBV28

CDR3 protein: ASSYSGGTYNEQF
D gene: TRBD2
J gene: TRBJ2-1
V gene: TRBV6-6

CDR3 protein: ASSAPLAGDLNNEQF
D gene: TRBD2
J gene: TRBJ2-1
V gene: TRBV9

CDR3 protein: ASSPGPGQGFNEQY
D gene: TRBD1
J gene: TRBJ2-7
V gene: TRBV9

CDR3 protein: ASSSNLGGEQY
D gene: .
J gene: TRBJ2-7
V gene: TRBV6-5

CDR3 protein: AISPLGLNEKLF
D gene: .
J gene: TRBJ1-4
V gene: TRBV28

CDR3 protein: ASSLMGGLQETQY
D gene: .
J gene: TRBJ2-5
V gene: TRBV27

CDR3 protein: ASSMGQGGLTDTQY
D gene: TRBD1
J gene: TRBJ2-3
V gene: TRBV5-1

CDR3 protein: AIRTGAHEQY
D gene: TRBD1
J gene: TRBJ2-7
V gene: TRBV10-3

CDR3 protein: ATSTVGDTQY
D gene: .
J gene: TRBJ2-3
V gene: TRBV15

CDR3 protein: ASRTGTRNTGELF
D gene: TRBD2
J gene: TRBJ2-2
V gene: TRBV7-9

CDR3 protein: ASRPATDRADEQY
D gene: TRBD1
J gene: TRBJ2-7
V gene: TRBV5-5

CDR3 protein: ASTDWRDRVNTEAF
D gene: TRBD1
J gene: TRBJ1-1
V gene: TRBV19

CDR3 protein: ASSAIGTSGYNEQF
D gene: TRBD2
J gene: TRBJ2-1
V gene: TRBV27

CDR3 protein: ASSFYQGTHEQY
D gene: .
J gene: TRBJ2-7
V gene: TRBV28

CDR3 protein: ASSDQGAQPQH
D gene: TRBD1
J gene: TRBJ1-5
V gene: TRBV25-1

CDR3 protein: SVGSRNTGELF
D gene: .
J gene: TRBJ2-2
V gene: TRBV29-1